This T cell receptor beta chain was identified during a study of blood T cell repertoires in COVID-19 (TCRdb year 2020). With respect to the entire study: Collaborator samples came from the United States, Italy and Spain and covered acute and convalescent phases of COVID-19. The material from the prospective study consisted of cDNA or gDNA derived from T cells, B-cell-depleted T cells, or PBMCs. Deeply sampled blood TCRbeta repertoires from subjects exposed to, actively infected with, or recovered from COVID-19 were included in the dataset. Samples came from the ongoing ImmuneRACE study (first 160 participants) plus 1,254 subjects from 6 global collaborators. Nearly every sample came with metadata listing a de-identified subject ID, COVID-19 status, age in years and sex. HLA class I and class II types, where available, came from metadata supplied by the sample provider rather than from assay-based typing. A freely available public database, intended as a resource for researchers studying the immune response to SARS-CoV-2, is where the repertoires were released.

The CDR3 runs 13 residues from the cysteine to the phenylalanine. The sequence is cut down to CDR3 DNA, 39 bases in frame from base 1. Based on the germline V gene, the CDR1 and CDR2 sequences are SGDLS and YYNGEE. V is trimmed back by 5 bases and J by 7 bases, and the junction contains 8 bases that no gene match accounts for. To note about this clone: The antigen it recognizes is unknown. Base qualities are missing; no much larger clone stands one base away.

In the prospective study, participants were roughly 18 to 100 years old, resided in approximately 22 geographic areas of the United States, and were enrolled through a virtual design. To assign participants to cohorts, the prospective study relied on clinical history that participants themselves reported in a screening survey and a study questionnaire. ImmuneRACE Cohort 3 recovered participants were defined by two consecutive negative NP/OP PCR tests, healthcare professional clearance, or symptom resolution. Mobile phlebotomists in the prospective study collected whole blood, serum and a nasopharyngeal or oropharyngeal swab from every participant. Participants in the prospective study had the option to provide additional blood draws and questionnaires over an approximately 2-month period. Before DNA extraction, blood samples from the prospective study were shipped at room temperature or frozen.

Overall study results and their limits: How much clinical and demographic metadata was included differed by source and by participant, and the metadata was provided uncurated.

TCRbeta CDR3 regions were amplified from genomic DNA by means of the immunoSEQ Assay, a bias-controlled multiplex PCR. Processing in the source paper ran as follows. Within the assay, amplification of reference gene primers was used to estimate how many nucleated cells each sample contained. To quantify the absolute abundance of each unique TCRbeta CDR3 rearrangement, sequence reads were collapsed and filtered. For each sample, productive Simpson clonality was calculated as the square root of Simpson's diversity index across productive rearrangements. TCRdb holds this immuneACCESS table with in-frame rearrangements only. Some clones are missing; in checked studies, unresolved V genes explain under half, and the rest has no known cause. V, J and clone size were drawn from that table, and D and trimming were deduced from the DNA. Across this sample there are over 350,000 clones, with around nine tenths seen only once. 0.9% to 1.5% of the sample is in the top ten clones.

Rearrangement joined TRBV9 to TRBJ2-5; 7 bases in the middle match TRBD1. This clonotype originated in a woman under 30 who had recovered from COVID-19. Sequencing was done on a sample of PBMCs or T cells enriched from blood (not recorded which). The CDR3 protein: CASSQGDRATQYF. The DNA reads as follows: TGTGCCAGCAGTCAGGGGGATCGGGCGACCCAGTACTTC.